This T cell receptor beta chain appears in the sequencing data of a study of blood T cells in healthy people across ages. Study-wide results and limits: A strong correlation between TCR beta diversity and naive T cell percentage was seen.

This clonotype has only a few counts. Its antigen remains unknown. V lost 4 bases and J lost 10, with 14 bases in between. Germline assignment: CDR1 MDHEN and CDR2 SYDVKM. This CDR3 is built from 14 residues. Using a J-beta primer mix together with a sample-barcoded 5' primer, a second PCR was run for roughly 7 to 11 cycles. TCRdb re-analysed the 5' RACE reads in MiXCR, keeping a single row per CDR3 protein. The sample holds 700,000 to 800,000 distinct CDR3 sequences, approximately 43% seen once. This TCR was recovered from an older woman in good health. Specimen: blood. This rearrangement joins TRBV28 to TRBJ1-6, with D perhaps matching TRBD1 (5 bases). The CDR3 DNA follows: TGTGCCAGCAGTTCGACAGCGACTATGTCACCCCTCCACTTT. Protein sequence: CASSSTATMSPLHF.